A single sample gave rise to the 29 T cell receptor beta chains below, sequenced in a study of vaccination and CD4 T cells after COVID-19. An Oncomine TCR Beta short-read assay was used to sequence the DNA from cultured CD4+ T cells. TCRdb processed the PCR reads anew with MiXCR; each CDR3 protein has one entry. The sample contains some 18,000 distinct CDR3 sequences, 25% to 30% of which appear only once. As to treatment: approximately nine-day PBMC culture with coronavirus spike peptide pools or control peptides (ViraFEST assay). Their target antigens are unknown. The sequenced sample consisted of cultured CD4+ T cells from blood. The receptors were sampled from a human donor with COVID-19.

This clonotype came up a few times. J is TRBJ2-5 and V is TRBV9; 11 positions match TRBD2. Germline lookup yields CDR1 SGDLS and CDR2 YYNGEE. V lost 0 bases to trimming and J lost 3 bases; unmatched junction nucleotides: 4. The CDR3 spans 16 residues. The CDR3 region has the DNA TGTGCCAGCAGCGTAGTTGCTAGCGGGGGGAAAGAGACCCAGTACTTC. It yields the protein CASSVVASGGKETQYF.

The chain carries TRBV5-4 and TRBJ1-6; 7 nucleotides agree with TRBD1. J lost 4 bases, V lost 4 bases, and 8 bases had no gene match. CDR1 and CDR2 (germline): SGHNT, YYREEE (reference sequence). The CDR3 runs to 16 residues. The CDR3 spells CASSPGGQAYNSPLHF. In nucleotides, the CDR3 is TGTGCCAGCAGCCCGGGTGGACAGGCGTATAATTCACCCCTCCACTTT.

The chain carries TRBV2 and TRBJ2-3, with TRBD1 matching over 8 bases. The V and J ends lost 5 bases and 6 bases, in that order; junction bases with no gene match: 13. CDR3 size: 16 residues. Germline values: CDR1 SNHLY, CDR2 FYNNEI. The CDR3 DNA reads TGTGCCAGCAGTACTCTTAACGCAGGGGGCGCGGATACGCAGTATTTT. Translation gives CASSTLNAGGADTQYF.

This clonotype was found a few times. The V and J genes are TRBV20-1 and TRBJ1-3; D not certain. From germline, CDR1 is DFQATT and CDR2 SNEGSKA (reference sequence). CDR3 size: 14 residues. Trimming took off 5 bases at V and 0 bases at J, with 11 bases between the two ends. This chain's CDR3 is CSALVSHSGNTIYF. CDR3 coding DNA: TGCAGTGCTTTAGTATCCCACTCTGGAAACACCATATATTTT.

This clonotype was recorded a few times. The chain combines TRBV30 with TRBJ1-2; D is undetermined. The CDR3 covers 13 residues. Germline V gene sequence: CDR1 GTSNPN, CDR2 SVGIG (reference sequence). Trimming removed 2 bases from V and 4 bases from J, with 11 bases in between. The CDR3 DNA reads TGTGCCTGGAGTACAAGTTCCGTCTATGGCTACACCTTC. This codes for CAWSTSSVYGYTF.

The V gene is TRBV18, the J gene TRBJ1-2, with D tentatively TRBD1 (6 bases). This CDR3 is built from 13 residues. V lost 4 bases and J 3 bases, leaving 9 bases between the germline ends. Germline loops: CDR1 KGHSH, CDR2 LQKENI. In nucleotides, the CDR3 is TGTGCCAGCTCACTTGACAGGTACTATGGCTACACCTTC. Translation gives CASSLDRYYGYTF. The full variable domain, completed using reference TRBV18 and TRBJ1-2, is NAGVMQNPRHLVRRRGQEARLRCSPMKGHSHVYWYRQLPEEGLKFMVYLQKENIIDESGMPKERFSAEFPKEGPSILRIQQVVRGDSAAYFCASSLDRYYGYTFGSGTRLTVV.

This chain uses TRBV19 with TRBJ2-2, with 8 bases that match TRBD1. Germline loops: CDR1 LNHDA, CDR2 SQIVND (reference sequence). The V gene end was trimmed by 5 bases and the J gene end by 0 bases; junction bases not matched to a gene: 5. The CDR3 runs 16 residues. CDR3 protein: CASSLKTGANTGELFF. CDR3 sequence (DNA): TGTGCCAGTAGTCTAAAGACAGGGGCGAACACCGGGGAGCTGTTTTTT.

V and J are TRBV29-1 and TRBJ2-5; D is undetermined. There are 13 residues in the CDR3. Trimming took 6 bases from V and 5 from J, leaving 16 bases between them. Germline CDR1 is SQVTM and CDR2 is ANQGSEA. The CDR3 sequence is CSVANRLGETQYF. Here the CDR3 DNA reads TGCAGCGTGGCGAACCGCCTGGGTGAGACCCAGTACTTC. Complete variable domain (other parts from reference TRBV29-1 and TRBJ2-5): SAVISQKPSRDICQRGTSLTIQCQVDSQVTMMFWYRQQPGQSLTLIATANQGSEATYESGFVIDKFPISRPNLTFSTLTVSNMSPEDSSIYLCSVANRLGETQYFGPGTRLLVL.

This chain uses TRBV7-9 with TRBJ2-6, with TRBD1 as a possible D gene (5 bases). V dropped 3 bases and J dropped 4 bases, with 10 bases sitting between them. The germline V gene has CDR1 SEHNR and CDR2 FQNEAQ (reference sequence). CDR3 size: 15 residues. For the CDR3, the DNA is TGTGCCAGCAGCTTCCAGGGCGCCGGGGCCAACGTCCTGACTTTC. It yields the protein CASSFQGAGANVLTF.

This clonotype has just a few counts. In DNA form, the CDR3 reads TGCGCCAGCAGCCCGGGCGGGGGAGGAAGCAATCAGCCCCAGCATTTT. As protein: CASSPGGGGSNQPQHF. This sequence joins TRBV5-1 and TRBJ1-5; a possible D gene is TRBD1 (5 bases). Trimming left V 4 bases short and J 1 base short, with 15 bases between. From germline, CDR1 is SGHRS and CDR2 YFSETQ. The CDR3 is made up of 16 amino acids.

The chain links TRBV5-1 to TRBJ2-5, with TRBD2 as a possible D gene (6 bases). V was trimmed by 0 bases and J by 5 bases, leaving 14 bases between them. CDR1 and CDR2 from the germline V gene are SGHRS and YFSETQ. The CDR3 is made up of 15 amino acids. As DNA, the CDR3 is TGCGCCAGCAGCTTGGCATCCGCAGGAGGGGAGACCCAGTACTTC. Protein product: CASSLASAGGETQYF. The whole variable domain, remainder taken from reference TRBV5-1 and TRBJ2-5, is KAGVTQTPRYLIKTRGQQVTLSCSPISGHRSVSWYQQTPGQGLQFLFEYFSETQRNKGNFPGRFSGRQFSNSRSEMNVSTLELGDSALYLCASSLASAGGETQYFGPGTRLLVL.

This clonotype was found a few times. The chain has TRBV5-1 and TRBJ2-2, with a possible D match to TRBD1 (6 bases). This CDR3 contains 15 residues. CDR1 SGHRS and CDR2 YFSETQ come from the germline V gene. V shed 0 bases and J shed 3 bases, with 9 bases lying between them. CDR3 amino acids: CASSLAGHDTGELFF. In DNA form, the CDR3 reads TGCGCCAGCAGCTTGGCGGGACATGACACCGGGGAGCTGTTTTTT.

This clonotype was counted only a few times. The V call is TRBV20-1, the J call TRBJ2-1; D not resolved. Germline V gene data show CDR1 as DFQATT and CDR2 as SNEGSKA (reference sequence). The V gene lost 0 bases and the J gene lost 4 bases, with 1 base spanning the gap. The CDR3 sequence is 11 residues long. The CDR3 DNA sequence: TGCAGTGCTAGAGATTACAATGAGCAGTTCTTC. This gives the protein CSARDYNEQFF.

A few counts support this clonotype. This chain joins TRBV5-6 and TRBJ1-1, with D unresolved. The V and J ends lost 1 base and 0 bases respectively, with 7 bases between them. This CDR3 has 14 residues. Germline CDR1 SGHDT, CDR2 YYEEEE. CDR3 region: CASSLLAVNTEAFF. Written as DNA, the CDR3 is TGTGCCAGCAGCTTGTTGGCCGTGAACACTGAAGCTTTCTTT.

The genes are TRBV5-1 and TRBJ2-5, with D perhaps assigned TRBD1 or TRBD2 (6 bases each). The V gene's germline CDR1 is SGHRS and CDR2 YFSETQ. Trimming pared 0 bases from V and 5 bases from J, leaving 14 bases between. This CDR3 contains 15 residues. The CDR3 coding sequence is TGCGCCAGCAGCTTGGATACGGGGGCTTGGGAGACCCAGTACTTC. It encodes CASSLDTGAWETQYF.

The chain couples TRBV7-9 to TRBJ2-7; 9 bases match TRBD1. Germline loops: CDR1 SEHNR, CDR2 FQNEAQ (reference sequence). The junction had 6 bases not matched to a gene; V was cut back by 3 bases and J by 6 bases. The CDR3 consists of 14 residues. The CDR3 spells CASSFTGTGSEQYF. DNA of the CDR3: TGTGCCAGCAGCTTCACCGGGACAGGGTCCGAGCAGTACTTC.

This clonotype was counted between two and nine times. The chain has TRBV6-1 and TRBJ2-7; the match to TRBD1 covers 7 bases. The ends lost 7 bases at V and 1 base at J; junction bases unmatched: 7. The CDR3 length is 14 residues. Germline CDR1 reads MNHNS; CDR2 reads SASEGT. The DNA of the CDR3 is TGTGCCAGCATGGCCCCGGGACAGTCCTACGAGCAGTACTTC. Translation gives CASMAPGQSYEQYF.

This chain joins TRBV19 and TRBJ2-1, with 13 bases matching TRBD2. The V and J ends lost 6 bases and 7 bases, in that order; junction bases with no gene match: 12. The CDR3 is made up of 17 amino acids. Germline CDR1 is LNHDA and CDR2 is SQIVND (reference sequence). This CDR3 is CASSPLGLAGLLNEQFF. The DNA of the CDR3 is TGTGCCAGTAGCCCTCTGGGACTAGCGGGGTTACTAAATGAGCAGTTCTTC.

The chain joins TRBV20-1 to TRBJ2-7, with 8 positions matching TRBD1. The CDR3 length is 14 residues. The germline V gene has CDR1 DFQATT and CDR2 SNEGSKA (reference sequence). V was clipped by 3 bases and J by 2 bases; unmatched bases: 6. The CDR3 coding sequence is TGCAGTGCTAGCGCCCCAGGGGGCACCTACGAGCAGTACTTC. Translated, it gives CSASAPGGTYEQYF.

This chain connects TRBV18 to TRBJ2-7, with D perhaps TRBD2 (6 bases). Trimming removed 3 bases at V and 12 bases at J, with 15 bases between. Germline V lookup: CDR1 KGHSH, CDR2 LQKENI. This CDR3 has 12 residues. The CDR3 loop is CASSPSSRGWYF. CDR3 coding DNA: TGTGCCAGCTCACCCTCTAGTCGGGGGTGGTACTTC.

The genes are TRBV7-9 and TRBJ1-2; D remains unclear. V was trimmed by 1 base and J by 8 bases, leaving 17 bases between them. CDR1 is SEHNR, CDR2 FQNEAQ, per germline (reference sequence). This CDR3 region has 15 residues. DNA of the CDR3: TGTGCCAGCAGCTTAGTAGCTGGTCCGACGAAGGGCTACACCTTC. Its translation: CASSLVAGPTKGYTF.

This clonotype was observed a few times. The chain uses TRBV10-3 and TRBJ2-6; D tentatively fits TRBD1 or TRBD2 (5 bases each). V shed 7 bases and J shed 4 bases, with 14 bases lying between them. The CDR3 has 15 amino acids. Germline loops: CDR1 ENHRY, CDR2 SYGVKD. CDR3 sequence reads: CAITGAVSGANVLTF. The CDR3 bases are TGTGCCATCACCGGGGCGGTTTCCGGGGCCAACGTCCTGACTTTC.

The chain couples TRBV12-3 or TRBV12-4 to TRBJ2-2, with no clear D. V lost 3 bases and J 1 base, leaving 6 bases between the germline ends. The CDR3 runs to 14 residues. CDR3 in DNA: TGTGCCAGCAGTTTGGTACGGAACACCGGGGAGCTGTTTTTT. It yields the protein CASSLVRNTGELFF.

V gene TRBV11-3 combines with J gene TRBJ1-2, with unresolved D. Germline assignment: CDR1 SGHNT and CDR2 YENEEA. V lost 8 bases and J 8 bases, leaving 18 bases between the germline ends. The CDR3 is made up of 13 amino acids. The CDR3 coding sequence is TGTGCCAGCGGCCAAGGACGGCAAGCCGGCTACACCTTC. Its translation is CASGQGRQAGYTF. The variable domain in full, completed from reference TRBV11-3 and TRBJ1-2, reads EAGVVQSPRYKIIEKKQPVAFWCNPISGHNTLYWYLQNLGQGPELLIRYENEEAVDDSQLPKDRFSAERLKGVDSTLKIQPAELGDSAVYLCASGQGRQAGYTFGSGTRLTVV.

This clonotype was observed a few times. This rearrangement joins TRBV20-1 to TRBJ2-3; 7 nucleotides match TRBD1. Germline-derived CDR1 and CDR2 are DFQATT and SNEGSKA (reference sequence). The CDR3 contains 13 residues. Trimming at V came to 5 bases and at J to 1 base, leaving 3 bases not matched to a gene. The CDR3 DNA reads as TGCAGTGCTGAAACAGGGGGCACAGATACGCAGTATTTT. Its protein is CSAETGGTDTQYF.

The V call is TRBV20-1, the J call TRBJ1-6; 8 positions match TRBD1. Losses at the gene ends were 4 bases for V and 7 bases for J; bases not matched to a gene: 6. From germline, CDR1 is DFQATT and CDR2 SNEGSKA (reference sequence). The CDR3 is 14 amino acids. The CDR3: CSAKTDRVNSPLHF. The CDR3 DNA follows: TGCAGTGCTAAGACGGACAGGGTCAATTCACCCCTCCACTTT.

This clonotype was counted only a few times. The chain recombines TRBV7-9 with TRBJ2-7; perhaps D is TRBD1 or TRBD2 (5 bases each). The V end was cut by 4 bases, the J end by 5 bases, with 12 bases between. The CDR3 length is 13 residues. Germline V gene data show CDR1 as SEHNR and CDR2 as FQNEAQ (reference sequence). The CDR3 here is CASSSGASHEQYF. In DNA form, the CDR3 reads TGTGCCAGCAGCTCCGGGGCGAGCCACGAGCAGTACTTC.

This clonotype was counted a few times. The chain couples TRBV24-1 to TRBJ2-1, with D possibly TRBD1 on 6 matching bases. Per germline, CDR1 KGHDR and CDR2 SFDVKD. The CDR3 loop spans 16 amino acids. Trimming stripped 4 bases from V and 2 bases from J, with 14 bases between. CDR3 bases: TGTGCCACCAGTGACAATGGACAGAGCACCTACAATGAGCAGTTCTTC. Encoded protein: CATSDNGQSTYNEQFF.

This clonotype was seen a few times. This sequence joins TRBV10-3 and TRBJ2-3; tentatively, D is TRBD1 (6 bases). V was pared by 5 bases and J by 3 bases, with 9 bases between. The CDR3 covers 13 residues. Per germline, CDR1 ENHRY and CDR2 SYGVKD. The CDR3 sequence is CAISPRGTDTQYF. Written as DNA, the CDR3 is TGTGCCATCAGTCCTAGGGGGACAGATACGCAGTATTTT.